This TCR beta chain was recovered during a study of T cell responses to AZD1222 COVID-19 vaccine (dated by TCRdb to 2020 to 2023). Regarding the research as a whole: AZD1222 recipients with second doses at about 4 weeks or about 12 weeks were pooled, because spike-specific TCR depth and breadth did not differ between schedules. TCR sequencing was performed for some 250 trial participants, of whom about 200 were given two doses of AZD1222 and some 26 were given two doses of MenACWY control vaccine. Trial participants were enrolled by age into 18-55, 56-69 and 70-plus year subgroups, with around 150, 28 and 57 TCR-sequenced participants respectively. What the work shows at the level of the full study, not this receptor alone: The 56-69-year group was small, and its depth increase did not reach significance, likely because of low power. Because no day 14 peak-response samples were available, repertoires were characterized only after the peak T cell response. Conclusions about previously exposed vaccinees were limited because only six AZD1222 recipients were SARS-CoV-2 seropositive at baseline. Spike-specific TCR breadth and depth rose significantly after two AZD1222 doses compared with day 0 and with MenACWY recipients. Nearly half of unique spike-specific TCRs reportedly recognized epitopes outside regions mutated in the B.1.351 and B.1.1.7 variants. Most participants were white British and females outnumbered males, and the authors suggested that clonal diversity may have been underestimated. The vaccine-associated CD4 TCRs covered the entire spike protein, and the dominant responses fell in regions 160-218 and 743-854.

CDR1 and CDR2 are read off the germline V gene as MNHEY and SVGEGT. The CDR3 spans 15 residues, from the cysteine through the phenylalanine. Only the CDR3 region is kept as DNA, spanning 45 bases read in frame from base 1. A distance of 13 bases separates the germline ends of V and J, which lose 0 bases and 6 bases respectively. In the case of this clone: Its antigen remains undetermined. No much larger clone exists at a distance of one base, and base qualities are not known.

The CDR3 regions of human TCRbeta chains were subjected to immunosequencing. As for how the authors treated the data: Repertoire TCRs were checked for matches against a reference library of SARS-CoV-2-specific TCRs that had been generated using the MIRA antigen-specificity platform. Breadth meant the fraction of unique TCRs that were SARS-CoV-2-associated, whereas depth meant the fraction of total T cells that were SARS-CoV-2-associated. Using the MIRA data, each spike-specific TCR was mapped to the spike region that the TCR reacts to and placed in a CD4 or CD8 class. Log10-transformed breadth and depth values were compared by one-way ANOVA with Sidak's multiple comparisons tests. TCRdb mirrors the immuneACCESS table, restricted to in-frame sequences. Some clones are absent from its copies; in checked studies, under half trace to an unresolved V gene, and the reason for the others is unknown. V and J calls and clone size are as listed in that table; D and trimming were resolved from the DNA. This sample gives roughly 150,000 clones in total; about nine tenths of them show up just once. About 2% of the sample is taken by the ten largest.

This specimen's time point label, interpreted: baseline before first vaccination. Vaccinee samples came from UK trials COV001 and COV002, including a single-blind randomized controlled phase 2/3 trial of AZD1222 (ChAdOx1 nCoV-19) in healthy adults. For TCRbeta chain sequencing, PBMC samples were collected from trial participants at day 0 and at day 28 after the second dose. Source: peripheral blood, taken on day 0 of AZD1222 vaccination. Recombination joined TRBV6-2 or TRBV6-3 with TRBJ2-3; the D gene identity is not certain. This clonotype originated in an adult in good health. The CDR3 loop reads CASSYSTPLGDTQYF. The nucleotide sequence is TGTGCCAGCAGTTACTCGACCCCTCTAGGGGATACGCAGTATTTT.